This T cell receptor (beta chain) was obtained from a study of neurological immune-mediated disorders. The CDR3 has 15 amino acids. Unmatched junction bases numbered 3, after V lost 0 bases and J lost 4 bases. Per the germline V gene, CDR1 is LGHNA and CDR2 is YSLEER. Using its own MiXCR run on the 5' RACE reads, TCRdb lists one record per CDR3 protein. The data contain over 35,000 distinct CDR3 sequences, roughly 4% of them seen just once; the ten biggest clones take up about 6%. This clonotype came up a few times. Sequencing used PBMCs. The sequence was obtained from a woman aged 60 to 75 with multiple sclerosis. The genes are TRBV4-3 and TRBJ2-1; TRBD2 matches at 7 bases. CDR3 nucleotide sequence: TGCGCCAGCAGCCAAGAGGGGAGGGTATACAATGAGCAGTTCTTC. Protein sequence: CASSQEGRVYNEQFF.